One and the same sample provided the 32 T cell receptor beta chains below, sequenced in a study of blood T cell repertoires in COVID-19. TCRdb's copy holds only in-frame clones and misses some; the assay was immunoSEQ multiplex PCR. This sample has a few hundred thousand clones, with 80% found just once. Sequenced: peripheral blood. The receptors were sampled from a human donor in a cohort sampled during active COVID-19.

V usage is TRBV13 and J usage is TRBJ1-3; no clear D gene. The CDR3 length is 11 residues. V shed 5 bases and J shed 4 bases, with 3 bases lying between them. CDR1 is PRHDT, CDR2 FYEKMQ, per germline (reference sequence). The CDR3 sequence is CASSLGNTIYF. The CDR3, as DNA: TGTGCCAGCAGCCTCGGAAACACCATATATTTT.

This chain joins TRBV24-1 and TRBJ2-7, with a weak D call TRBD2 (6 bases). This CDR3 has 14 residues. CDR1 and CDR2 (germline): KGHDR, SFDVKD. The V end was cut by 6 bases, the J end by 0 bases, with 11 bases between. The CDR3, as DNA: TGTGCCACCAGTCCGGGACTTCTCTCCTACGAGCAGTACTTC. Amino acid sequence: CATSPGLLSYEQYF.

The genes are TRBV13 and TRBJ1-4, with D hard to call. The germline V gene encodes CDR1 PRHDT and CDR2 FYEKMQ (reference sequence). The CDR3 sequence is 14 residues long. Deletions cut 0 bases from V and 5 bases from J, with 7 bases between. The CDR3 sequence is CASSLGLPNEKLFF. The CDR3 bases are TGTGCCAGCAGCTTAGGCCTACCAAATGAAAAACTGTTTTTT.

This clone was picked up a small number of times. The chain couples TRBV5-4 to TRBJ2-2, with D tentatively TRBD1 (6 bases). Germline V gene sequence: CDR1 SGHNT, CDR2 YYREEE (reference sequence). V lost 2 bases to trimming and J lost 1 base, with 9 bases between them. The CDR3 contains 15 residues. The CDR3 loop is CASSFQTGNTGELFF. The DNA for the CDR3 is TGTGCCAGCAGCTTCCAGACAGGGAACACCGGGGAGCTGTTTTTT.

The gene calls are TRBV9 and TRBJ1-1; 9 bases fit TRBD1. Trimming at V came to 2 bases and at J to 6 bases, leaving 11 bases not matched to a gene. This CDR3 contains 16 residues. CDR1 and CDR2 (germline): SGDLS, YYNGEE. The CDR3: CASSVDPQGAGAEAFF. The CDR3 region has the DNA TGTGCCAGCAGCGTGGATCCACAGGGGGCTGGGGCTGAAGCTTTCTTT.

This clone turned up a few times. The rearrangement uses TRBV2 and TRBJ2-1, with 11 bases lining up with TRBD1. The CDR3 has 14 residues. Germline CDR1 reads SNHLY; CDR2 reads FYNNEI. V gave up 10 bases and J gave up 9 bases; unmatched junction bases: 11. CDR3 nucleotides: TGTGCCACCACGGACGGGACAGGGGGTGTTGAGCAGTTCTTC. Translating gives CATTDGTGGVEQFF.

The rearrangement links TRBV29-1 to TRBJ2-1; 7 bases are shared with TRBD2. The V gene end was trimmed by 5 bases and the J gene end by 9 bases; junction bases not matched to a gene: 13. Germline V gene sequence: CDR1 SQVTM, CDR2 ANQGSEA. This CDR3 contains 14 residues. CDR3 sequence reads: CSVLPGTIGGEQFF. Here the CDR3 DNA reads TGCAGCGTTTTACCCGGGACTATAGGTGGTGAGCAGTTCTTC.

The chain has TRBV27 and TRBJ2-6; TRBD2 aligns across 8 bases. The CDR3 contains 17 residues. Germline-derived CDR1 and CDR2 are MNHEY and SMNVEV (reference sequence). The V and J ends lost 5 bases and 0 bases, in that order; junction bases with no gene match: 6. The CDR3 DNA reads TGTGCCAGCAGTCCCGGCGGGGGGAGCTCTGGGGCCAACGTCCTGACTTTC. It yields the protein CASSPGGGSSGANVLTF.

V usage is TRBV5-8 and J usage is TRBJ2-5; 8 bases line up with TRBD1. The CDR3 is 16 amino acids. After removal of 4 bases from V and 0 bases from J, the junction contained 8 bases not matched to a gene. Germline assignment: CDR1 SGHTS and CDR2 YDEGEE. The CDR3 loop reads CASSPGQGNYQETQYF. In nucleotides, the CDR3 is TGTGCCAGCAGCCCCGGACAGGGAAACTACCAAGAGACCCAGTACTTC.

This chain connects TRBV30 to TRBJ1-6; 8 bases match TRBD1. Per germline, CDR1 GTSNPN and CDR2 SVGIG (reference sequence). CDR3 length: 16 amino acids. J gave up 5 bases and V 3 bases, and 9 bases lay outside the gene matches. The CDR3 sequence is CAWRVTGVWDNSPLHF. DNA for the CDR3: TGTGCCTGGAGAGTGACAGGGGTTTGGGATAATTCACCCCTCCACTTT.

The CDR3, as DNA: TGTGCCAGTAGTTACAGGGAGAACCATCAGCCCCAGCATTTT. This translates into CASSYRENHQPQHF. The chain carries TRBV19 and TRBJ1-5; D may be TRBD1 (6 bases). CDR3 size: 14 residues. CDR1 is LNHDA, CDR2 SQIVND, per germline (reference sequence). V shed 5 bases and J shed 5 bases, with 13 bases lying between them.

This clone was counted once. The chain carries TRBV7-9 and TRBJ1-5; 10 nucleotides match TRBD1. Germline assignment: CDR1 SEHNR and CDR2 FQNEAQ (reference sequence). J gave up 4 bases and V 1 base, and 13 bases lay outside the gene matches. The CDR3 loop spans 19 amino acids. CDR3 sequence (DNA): TGTGCCAGCAGCTTAGATGGGCTGGGACAGGGGAATTGGAATCAGCCCCAGCATTTT. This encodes CASSLDGLGQGNWNQPQHF.

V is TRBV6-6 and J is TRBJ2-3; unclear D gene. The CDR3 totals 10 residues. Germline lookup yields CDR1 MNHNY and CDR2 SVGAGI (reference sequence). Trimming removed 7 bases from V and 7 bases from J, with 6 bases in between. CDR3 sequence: CASIGNTQYF. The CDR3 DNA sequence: TGTGCCAGCATCGGTAATACGCAGTATTTT.

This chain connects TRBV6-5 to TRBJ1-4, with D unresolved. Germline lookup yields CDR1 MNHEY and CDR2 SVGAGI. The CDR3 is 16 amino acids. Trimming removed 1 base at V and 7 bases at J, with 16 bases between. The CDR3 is CASSYFGRKSSEKLFF. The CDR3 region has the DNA TGTGCCAGCAGTTACTTCGGGAGAAAAAGTAGTGAAAAACTGTTTTTT.

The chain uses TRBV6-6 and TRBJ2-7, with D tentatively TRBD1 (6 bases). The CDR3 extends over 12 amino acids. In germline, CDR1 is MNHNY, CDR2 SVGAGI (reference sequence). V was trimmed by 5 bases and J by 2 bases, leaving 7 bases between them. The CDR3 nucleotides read TGTGCCAGCAGTCGACAGGCCTACGAGCAGTACTTC. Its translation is CASSRQAYEQYF.

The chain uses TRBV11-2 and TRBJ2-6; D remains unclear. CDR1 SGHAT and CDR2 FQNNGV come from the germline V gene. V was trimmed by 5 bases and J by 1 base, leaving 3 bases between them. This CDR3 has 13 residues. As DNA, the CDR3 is TGTGCCAGCAGCCAATCTGGGGCCAACGTCCTGACTTTC. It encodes CASSQSGANVLTF.

In nucleotides, the CDR3 is TGTGCCAGCAGGACGATTGACAGGGGGGCCTATGGCTACACCTTC. Protein product: CASRTIDRGAYGYTF. V gene TRBV6-5 combines with J gene TRBJ1-2; TRBD1 aligns across 9 bases. Germline-derived CDR1 and CDR2 are MNHEY and SVGAGI. V lost 6 bases to trimming and J lost 4 bases; unmatched junction nucleotides: 9. This CDR3 contains 15 residues.

Here the CDR3 reads CASSLKWGAYEQYF. The CDR3 nucleotides are TGTGCCAGCAGTCTCAAATGGGGGGCCTACGAGCAGTACTTC. The chain links TRBV5-4 to TRBJ2-7; D may be TRBD2 (6 bases). Germline loops: CDR1 SGHNT, CDR2 YYREEE (reference sequence). V shed 5 bases and J shed 2 bases, with 14 bases lying between them. The CDR3 sequence is 14 residues long.

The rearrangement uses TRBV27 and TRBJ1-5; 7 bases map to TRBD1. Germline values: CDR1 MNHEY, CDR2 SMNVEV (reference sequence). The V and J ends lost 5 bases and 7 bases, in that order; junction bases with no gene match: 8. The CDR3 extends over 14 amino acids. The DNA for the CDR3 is TGTGCCAGCAGTCCCCGACAGGGTGGCCAGCCCCAGCATTTT. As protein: CASSPRQGGQPQHF.

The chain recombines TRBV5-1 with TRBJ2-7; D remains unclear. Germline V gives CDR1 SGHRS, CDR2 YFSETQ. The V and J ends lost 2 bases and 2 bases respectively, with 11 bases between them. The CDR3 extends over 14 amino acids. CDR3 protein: CASSFGAPTYEQYF. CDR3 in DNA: TGCGCCAGCAGCTTTGGAGCGCCGACCTACGAGCAGTACTTC.

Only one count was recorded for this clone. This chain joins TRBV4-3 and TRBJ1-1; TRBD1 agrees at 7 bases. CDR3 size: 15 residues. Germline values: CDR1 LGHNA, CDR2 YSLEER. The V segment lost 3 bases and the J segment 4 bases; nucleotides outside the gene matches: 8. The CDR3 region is CASSQDNRGGTEAFF. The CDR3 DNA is TGCGCCAGCAGCCAGGACAACAGGGGTGGCACTGAAGCTTTCTTT.

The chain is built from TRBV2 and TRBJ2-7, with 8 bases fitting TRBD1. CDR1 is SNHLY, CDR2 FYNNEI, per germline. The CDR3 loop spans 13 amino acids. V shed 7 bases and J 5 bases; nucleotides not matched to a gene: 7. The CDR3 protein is CASISTGVDEQYF. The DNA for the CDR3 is TGTGCCAGCATATCGACAGGGGTCGACGAGCAGTACTTC.

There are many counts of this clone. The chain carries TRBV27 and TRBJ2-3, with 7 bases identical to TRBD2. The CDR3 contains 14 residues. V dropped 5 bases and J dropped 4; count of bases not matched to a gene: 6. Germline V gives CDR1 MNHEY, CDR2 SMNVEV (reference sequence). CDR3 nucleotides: TGTGCCAGCAGTCAGCGGAGCGGGGCAGATACGCAGTATTTT. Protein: CASSQRSGADTQYF.

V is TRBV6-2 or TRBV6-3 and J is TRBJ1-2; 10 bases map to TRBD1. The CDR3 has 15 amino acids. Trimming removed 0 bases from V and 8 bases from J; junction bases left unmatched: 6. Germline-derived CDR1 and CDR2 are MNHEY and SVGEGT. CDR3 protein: CASSYSGTGAGGYTF. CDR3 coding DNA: TGTGCCAGCAGTTACTCAGGGACAGGGGCCGGCGGCTACACCTTC.

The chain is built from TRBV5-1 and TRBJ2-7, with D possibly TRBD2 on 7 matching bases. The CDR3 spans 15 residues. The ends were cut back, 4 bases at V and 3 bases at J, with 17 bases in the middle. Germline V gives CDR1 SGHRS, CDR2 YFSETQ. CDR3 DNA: TGCGCCAGCAGCCCCCGTGGGGGGGGCGGCTACGAGCAGTACTTC. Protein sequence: CASSPRGGGGYEQYF.

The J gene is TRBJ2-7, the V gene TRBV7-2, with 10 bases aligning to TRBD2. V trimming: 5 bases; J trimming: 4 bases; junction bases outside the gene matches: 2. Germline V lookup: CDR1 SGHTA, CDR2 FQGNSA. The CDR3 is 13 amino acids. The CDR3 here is CASSRSGRYEQYF. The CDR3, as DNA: TGTGCCAGCAGCCGTAGCGGGAGGTACGAGCAGTACTTC.

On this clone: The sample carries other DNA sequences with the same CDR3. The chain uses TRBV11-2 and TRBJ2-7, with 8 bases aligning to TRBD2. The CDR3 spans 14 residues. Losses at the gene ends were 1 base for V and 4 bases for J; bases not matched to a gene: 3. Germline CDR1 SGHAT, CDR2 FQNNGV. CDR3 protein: CASSLGTGGYEQYF. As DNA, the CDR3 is TGTGCCAGCAGCTTAGGTACGGGAGGGTACGAGCAGTACTTC.

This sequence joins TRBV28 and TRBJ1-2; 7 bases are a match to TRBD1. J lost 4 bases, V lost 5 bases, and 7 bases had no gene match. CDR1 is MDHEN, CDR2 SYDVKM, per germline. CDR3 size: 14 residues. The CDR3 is CASSRQGVSYGYTF. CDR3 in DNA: TGTGCCAGCAGTAGACAGGGTGTCTCCTATGGCTACACCTTC.

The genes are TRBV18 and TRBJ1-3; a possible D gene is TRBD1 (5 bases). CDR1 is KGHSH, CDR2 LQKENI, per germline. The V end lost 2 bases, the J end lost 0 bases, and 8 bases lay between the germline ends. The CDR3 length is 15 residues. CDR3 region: CASSPEQVSGNTIYF. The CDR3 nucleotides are TGTGCCAGCTCACCAGAACAGGTCTCTGGAAACACCATATATTTT.

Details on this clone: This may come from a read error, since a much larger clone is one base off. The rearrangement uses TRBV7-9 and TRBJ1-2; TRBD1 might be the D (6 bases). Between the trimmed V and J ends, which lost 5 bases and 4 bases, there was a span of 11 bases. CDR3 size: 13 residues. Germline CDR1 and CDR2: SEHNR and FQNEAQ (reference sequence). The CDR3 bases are TGTGCCAGCAGCGCCGGGACAAGCTATGGCTACACCTTC. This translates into CASSAGTSYGYTF. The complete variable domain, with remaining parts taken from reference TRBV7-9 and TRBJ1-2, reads DTGVSQNPRHKITKRGQNVTFRCDPISEHNRLYWYRQTLGQGPEFLTYFQNEAQLEKSRLLSDRFSAERPKGSFSTLEIQRTEQGDSAMYLCASSAGTSYGYTFGSGTRLTVV.

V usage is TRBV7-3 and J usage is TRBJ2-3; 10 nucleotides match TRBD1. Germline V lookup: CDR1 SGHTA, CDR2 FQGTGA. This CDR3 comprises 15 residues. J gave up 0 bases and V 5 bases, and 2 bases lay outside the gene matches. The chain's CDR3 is CASSPTGGSTDTQYF. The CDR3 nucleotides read TGTGCCAGCAGCCCGACAGGGGGCAGCACAGATACGCAGTATTTT.

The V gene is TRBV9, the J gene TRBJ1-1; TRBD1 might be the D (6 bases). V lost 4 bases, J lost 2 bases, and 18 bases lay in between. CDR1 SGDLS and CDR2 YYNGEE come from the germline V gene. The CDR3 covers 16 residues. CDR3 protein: CASSPPLTGTNTEAFF. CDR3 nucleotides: TGTGCCAGCAGCCCACCCCTGACAGGAACTAACACTGAAGCTTTCTTT.